The 17 T cell receptor beta chains in this list originate from one sample, sequenced in a study of glioma-infiltrating T cells after dendritic cell vaccination. Profiled with immunoSEQ multiplex PCR; TCRdb holds only in-frame clones, not every one. The data hold under 70,000 clones, with 82% observed a single time. The material was blood, obtained before dendritic cell vaccination. The receptor set was obtained from a human donor with glioblastoma.

The chain joins TRBV2 to TRBJ1-6; possibly TRBD1 for D (6 bases). The ends were cut back, 7 bases at V and 3 bases at J, with 13 bases in the middle. This CDR3 contains 15 residues. Germline V gene data show CDR1 as SNHLY and CDR2 as FYNNEI. DNA for the CDR3: TGTGCCAGCACCCGGGACACTAACTATAATTCACCCCTCCACTTT. Translated: CASTRDTNYNSPLHF.

This clone was counted a single time. The chain combines TRBV28 with TRBJ1-3; D is unresolved. CDR1 and CDR2 from the germline V gene are MDHEN and SYDVKM. CDR3 size: 13 residues. V lost 3 bases and J lost 0, with 3 bases in between. CDR3 nucleotides: TGTGCCAGCAGTTTTCTCTCTGGAAACACCATATATTTT. Its translation is CASSFLSGNTIYF.

In this sample, this clone turned up once. The gene calls are TRBV2 and TRBJ2-3; 14 bases match TRBD2. The CDR3 spans 18 residues. Germline lookup yields CDR1 SNHLY and CDR2 FYNNEI. V trimming: 7 bases; J trimming: 4 bases; junction bases outside the gene matches: 13. Here the CDR3 reads CASTRDRGTSGGSDTQYF. DNA of the CDR3: TGTGCCAGCACCCGGGACAGGGGGACTAGCGGGGGTTCAGATACGCAGTATTTT.

The chain has TRBV7-2 and TRBJ1-1, with D tentatively TRBD1 (6 bases). V was trimmed by 5 bases and J by 5 bases, leaving 18 bases between them. CDR3 size: 15 residues. The germline CDR1 and CDR2 sequences are SGHTA and FQGNSA. The CDR3 DNA is TGTGCCAGCAGCCCGGACAGCCACCGAAAAACTGAAGCTTTCTTT. This sequence encodes CASSPDSHRKTEAFF. The full variable domain, with the rest looked up from reference TRBV7-2 and TRBJ1-1, is GAGVSQSPSNKVTEKGKDVELRCDPISGHTALYWYRQSLGQGLEFLIYFQGNSAPDKSGLPSDRFSAERTGGSVSTLTIQRTQQEDSAVYLCASSPDSHRKTEAFFGQGTRLTVV.

The chain is built from TRBV5-1 and TRBJ2-2; the D gene is possibly TRBD1 (7 bases). The CDR3 extends over 17 amino acids. The germline CDR1 and CDR2 sequences are SGHRS and YFSETQ. V shed 4 bases and J shed 4 bases, with 20 bases lying between them. The CDR3 region has the DNA TGCGCCAGCAGCACGGGGGCGACAGGGACAATCACCGGGGAGCTGTTTTTT. Translating gives CASSTGATGTITGELFF.

The chain is built from TRBV6-4 and TRBJ2-3; D remains ambiguous. CDR1 MRHNA and CDR2 SNTAGT come from the germline V gene. Trimming removed 3 bases at V and 3 bases at J, with 13 bases between. The CDR3 spans 15 residues. CDR3 sequence reads: CASSENLIETDTQYF. CDR3 DNA: TGTGCCAGCAGTGAAAACCTAATAGAAACAGATACGCAGTATTTT.

V and J are TRBV27 and TRBJ2-2; the D gene is possibly TRBD2 (5 bases). The CDR3 spans 15 residues. Germline loops: CDR1 MNHEY, CDR2 SMNVEV (reference sequence). V dropped 3 bases and J dropped 4 bases, with 12 bases sitting between them. For the CDR3, the DNA is TGTGCCAGCAGTTTCTTCCGGGGTCCCACCGGGGAGCTGTTTTTT. This gives the protein CASSFFRGPTGELFF.

V gene TRBV28 combines with J gene TRBJ1-4; TRBD1 matches 9 bases. V shed 6 bases and J 8 bases; nucleotides not matched to a gene: 10. The CDR3 contains 15 residues. CDR1 is MDHEN and CDR2 is SYDVKM in the germline V gene. CDR3 region: CASRGDRARGEKLFF. In nucleotides, the CDR3 is TGTGCCAGCAGGGGGGACAGGGCCAGGGGGGAAAAACTGTTTTTT.

The rearrangement joins TRBV29-1 to TRBJ1-5, with TRBD1 identical over 8 bases. The CDR3 sequence is 16 residues long. Per the germline V gene, CDR1 is SQVTM and CDR2 is ANQGSEA. J was trimmed by 4 bases and V by 6 bases; bases with no gene match: 14. The CDR3 nucleotides are TGCAGCGTGCGGGTAGTGGAACAGGGGGTAAATCAGCCCCAGCATTTT. Protein: CSVRVVEQGVNQPQHF.

This chain links TRBV7-9 with TRBJ2-2; TRBD1 agrees at 8 bases. Trimming cost V 0 bases and J 1 base; bases outside gene matches: 7. The germline V gene encodes CDR1 SEHNR and CDR2 FQNEAQ (reference sequence). This CDR3 is 18 amino acids long. The CDR3 nucleotides are TGTGCCAGCAGCTTAGCGTTCGGACAGGGTGTGAACACCGGGGAGCTGTTTTTT. The encoded protein is CASSLAFGQGVNTGELFF. The full variable domain, completed using reference TRBV7-9 and TRBJ2-2, is DTGVSQNPRHKITKRGQNVTFRCDPISEHNRLYWYRQTLGQGPEFLTYFQNEAQLEKSRLLSDRFSAERPKGSFSTLEIQRTEQGDSAMYLCASSLAFGQGVNTGELFFGEGSRLTVL.

The chain employs TRBV19 and TRBJ1-2; D is undetermined. V lost 2 bases, J lost 3 bases, and 7 bases lay in between. The CDR3 runs to 13 residues. From germline, CDR1 is LNHDA and CDR2 SQIVND (reference sequence). The CDR3 region has the DNA TGTGCCAGTAGTATAAGAACAGACTATGGCTACACCTTC. It translates to CASSIRTDYGYTF.

The chain has TRBV6-1 and TRBJ1-3; D is undetermined. V was clipped by 6 bases and J by 1 base, with 13 bases between them. The CDR3 length is 15 residues. The germline CDR1 and CDR2 sequences are MNHNS and SASEGT. The CDR3 loop reads CASRPAVLSGNTIYF. The CDR3 nucleotides read TGTGCCAGCAGACCCGCTGTACTGTCTGGAAACACCATATATTTT.

J is TRBJ2-1 and V is TRBV6-1, with D possibly TRBD1 on 6 matching bases. The CDR3 length is 14 residues. V was cut by 3 bases and J by 15 bases, with 21 bases left in between. The germline gives CDR1 MNHNS, CDR2 SASEGT. CDR3 protein: CASSEGVGQTVRFF. In nucleotides, the CDR3 is TGTGCCAGCAGTGAGGGGGTAGGACAGACGGTCAGGTTCTTC.

The V and J genes are TRBV30 and TRBJ2-6; TRBD2 agrees at 8 bases. Trimming cost V 7 bases and J 4 bases; bases outside gene matches: 15. Germline CDR1 reads GTSNPN; CDR2 reads SVGIG (reference sequence). The CDR3 covers 17 residues. CDR3 bases: TGTGCCTCTGGGGGCGGGGGGTTTTATAGCGGGGCCAACGTCCTGACTTTC. Amino acids: CASGGGGFYSGANVLTF. The variable domain in full, with the rest retrieved from reference TRBV30 and TRBJ2-6, is SQTIHQWPATLVQPVGSPLSLECTVEGTSNPNLYWYRQAAGRGLQLLFYSVGIGQISSEVPQNLSASRPQDRQFILSSKKLLLSDSGFYLCASGGGGFYSGANVLTFGAGSRLTVL.

The V and J genes are TRBV5-6 and TRBJ2-2, with D possibly matching TRBD1 (5 bases). Germline CDR1 reads SGHDT; CDR2 reads YYEEEE. The germline V and J ends were trimmed by 2 bases and 1 base, with 6 bases remaining between them. The CDR3 consists of 14 residues. The CDR3 loop reads CASSFTGNTGELFF. DNA of the CDR3: TGTGCCAGCAGCTTTACAGGGAACACCGGGGAGCTGTTTTTT. Full variable domain (missing parts from reference TRBV5-6 and TRBJ2-2): DAGVTQSPTHLIKTRGQQVTLRCSPKSGHDTVSWYQQALGQGPQFIFQYYEEEERQRGNFPDRFSGHQFPNYSSELNVNALLLGDSALYLCASSFTGNTGELFFGEGSRLTVL.

This clone was recorded only once. V gene TRBV28 combines with J gene TRBJ1-2, with D unclear. The CDR3 is 14 amino acids. V was shortened by 2 bases and J by 3 bases, with 10 bases between the two germline ends. Germline lookup yields CDR1 MDHEN and CDR2 SYDVKM. Here the CDR3 reads CASSLGGAYYGYTF. Here the CDR3 DNA reads TGTGCCAGCAGTTTAGGCGGAGCCTACTATGGCTACACCTTC.

The rearrangement links TRBV5-1 to TRBJ2-7; 10 nucleotides match TRBD1. CDR1 SGHRS and CDR2 YFSETQ come from the germline V gene. The junction had 5 bases not matched to a gene; V was cut back by 3 bases and J by 5 bases. The CDR3 is 14 amino acids. CDR3: CASSWGDRGHEQYF. CDR3 coding DNA: TGCGCCAGCAGCTGGGGGGACAGGGGCCACGAGCAGTACTTC.